This is a list of T cell receptor beta chains from one sample in a study of cytomegalovirus exposure and HLA in healthy donors. Assay: immunoSEQ multiplex PCR; the TCRdb copy retains only in-frame clones and omits some. The sample holds about 84,000 clones; about nine tenths are singletons and the top ten take about 2.2%. Source material: PBMCs. All receptors derive from a young man in good health and CMV-seronegative. CDR3s include the opening cysteine and the closing phenylalanine or tryptophan. The D gene is left open where the match is weak. Not every row has a clone size; where given, it reads once, few, many or a size class.

TRBJ1-5 | TRBV27 | NA | NA | CASSPLDGEGVNQPQHF | TGTGCCAGCAGCCCCTTGGACGGGGAGGGCGTGAATCAGCCCCAGCATTTT
TRBJ2-7 | TRBV18 | NA | NA | CATRGSSYEQYF | TGTGCCACCAGGGGAAGCTCCTACGAGCAGTACTTC
TRBJ1-3 | TRBV19 | TRBD1 | NA | CASSAGQGGSGNTIYF | TGTGCCAGTAGTGCCGGACAGGGGGGCTCTGGAAACACCATATATTTT
TRBJ1-1 | TRBV6-1 | NA | NA | CASSANRVQVEAFF | TGTGCCAGCAGTGCCAACAGGGTACAGGTTGAAGCTTTCTTT
TRBJ1-2 | TRBV2 | NA | NA | CASSPQGYGYTF | TGTGCCAGCAGTCCACAGGGTTATGGCTACACCTTC
TRBJ1-1 | TRBV5-8 | NA | NA | CASRRGRLANTEAFF | TGTGCCAGCAGAAGGGGTCGCCTGGCGAACACTGAAGCTTTCTTT
TRBJ2-1 | TRBV6-5 | TRBD1 | NA | CASSYSGQAYNEQFF | TGTGCCAGCAGTTACTCGGGACAGGCATACAATGAGCAGTTCTTC
TRBJ2-7 | TRBV6-5 | TRBD1 | few | CASRRQGNDEQYF | TGTGCCAGCAGAAGACAGGGGAACGACGAGCAGTACTTC
TRBJ2-6 | TRBV19 | TRBD1 | NA | CASSIGTGTSGANVLTF | TGTGCCAGTAGTATAGGGACAGGGACGTCTGGGGCCAACGTCCTGACTTTC
TRBJ2-1 | TRBV11-2 | NA | NA | CASSAHLAYNEQFF | TGTGCCAGCAGCGCGCATTTGGCCTACAATGAGCAGTTCTTC
TRBJ1-1 | TRBV5-1 | TRBD1 | NA | CASSGGQGATYTEAFF | TGCGCCAGCAGCGGGGGACAGGGGGCGACGTACACTGAAGCTTTCTTT
TRBJ2-5 | TRBV27 | TRBD2 | NA | CASSLERGGPTETQYF | TGTGCCAGCAGTTTAGAGCGGGGGGGGCCCACGGAGACCCAGTACTTC
TRBJ2-5 | TRBV28 | NA | NA | CASIRGLGETQYF | TGTGCCAGCATCAGGGGCCTGGGGGAGACCCAGTACTTC
TRBJ1-3 | TRBV19 | NA | NA | CASSNGQTGNTIYF | TGTGCCAGTAGTAACGGACAGACTGGAAACACCATATATTTT
TRBJ2-2 | TRBV29-1 | NA | NA | CSGGPGVGELFF | TGCAGCGGAGGGCCTGGTGTCGGGGAGCTGTTTTTT
TRBJ2-2 | TRBV28 | NA | NA | CASSTPTGELFF | TGTGCCAGCAGTACACCTACCGGGGAGCTGTTTTTT
TRBJ2-7 | TRBV4-1 | TRBD2 | NA | CASSRGGTLYEQYF | TGCGCCAGCAGCCGGGGAGGGACTTTATACGAGCAGTACTTC
TRBJ2-2 | TRBV12-5 | TRBD2 | once | CASGLASSSGMGTGELFF | TGTGCTAGTGGTTTGGCCAGCTCTAGCGGGATGGGCACCGGGGAGCTGTTTTTT
TRBJ1-2 | TRBV4-1 | NA | NA | CASSQGLNRDGYTF | TGCGCCAGCAGCCAAGGGCTGAACCGGGATGGCTACACCTTC
TRBJ2-7 | TRBV7-9 | TRBD2 | NA | CASSLKKREESYEQYF | TGTGCCAGCAGCTTAAAAAAGCGGGAGGAGTCCTACGAGCAGTACTTC
TRBJ1-5 | TRBV19 | NA | NA | CASRKDRLNQPQHF | TGTGCCAGTAGGAAGGACAGACTCAATCAGCCCCAGCATTTT
TRBJ2-3 | TRBV27 | NA | NA | CASSPPRASGVDTQYF | TGTGCCAGCAGCCCCCCCCGGGCCTCGGGAGTAGATACGCAGTATTTT
TRBJ1-1 | TRBV9 | NA | NA | CASSVAGGAGAFF | TGTGCCAGCAGCGTAGCGGGGGGGGCGGGAGCTTTCTTT
TRBJ2-3 | TRBV6-1 | NA | NA | CASSEVGTVGVYTQYF | TGTGCCAGCAGTGAAGTTGGCACGGTAGGGGTGTATACGCAGTATTTT
TRBJ2-7 | TRBV7-6 | TRBD1 | NA | CASSQHPQGAGEQYF | TGTGCCAGCAGCCAGCATCCACAGGGGGCGGGTGAGCAGTACTTC
TRBJ2-2 | TRBV7-6 | TRBD1 | NA | CASSWGTGGDTGELFF | TGTGCCAGCAGCTGGGGGACAGGGGGCGACACCGGGGAGCTGTTTTTT
TRBJ2-2 | TRBV19 | NA | NA | CASSPRLGAQTGELFF | TGTGCCAGTAGTCCCCGATTAGGGGCGCAAACCGGGGAGCTGTTTTTT
TRBJ2-5 | TRBV25-1 | NA | NA | CASSEYQAGSQETQYF | TGTGCCAGCAGTGAATATCAAGCGGGTTCCCAAGAGACCCAGTACTTC
TRBJ1-2 | TRBV6-5 | NA | NA | CASYGITSSNYGYTF | TGTGCCAGCTATGGCATAACCTCGTCTAACTATGGCTACACCTTC
TRBJ1-1 | TRBV11-2 | NA | NA | CASSFSSSEAFF | TGTGCCAGCAGCTTCTCGAGTTCTGAAGCTTTCTTT
TRBJ2-4 | TRBV27 | NA | NA | CASSLGLRGKDLAKNIQYF | TGTGCCAGCAGTTTGGGGCTTAGGGGGAAGGATTTAGCCAAAAACATTCAGTACTTC
TRBJ2-2 | TRBV7-9 | TRBD2 | NA | CASSLVTSGSGIGELFF | TGTGCCAGCAGCTTAGTCACTAGCGGGAGTGGTATCGGGGAGCTGTTTTTT
TRBJ1-6 | TRBV15 | NA | NA | CATSRDPGYSPLHF | TGTGCCACCAGCAGAGATCCGGGATATTCACCCCTCCACTTT
TRBJ1-5 | TRBV18 | NA | once | CASSAYSNQPQHF | TGTGCCAGCTCCGCGTATAGCAATCAGCCCCAGCATTTT
TRBJ1-2 | TRBV9 | NA | NA | CASSVGRAGAFGYTF | TGTGCCAGCAGCGTAGGAAGGGCAGGGGCTTTCGGCTACACCTTC
TRBJ2-3 | TRBV29-1 | NA | NA | CSVENQGGDTQYF | TGCAGCGTTGAAAACCAAGGAGGAGATACGCAGTATTTT
TRBJ2-3 | TRBV18 | NA | NA | CASSPAGRRTDTQYF | TGTGCCAGCTCACCCGCCGGGAGACGAACAGATACGCAGTATTTT
TRBJ2-7 | TRBV5-1 | TRBD2 | NA | CASSSPLANSYEQYF | TGCGCCAGCAGCTCCCCACTAGCGAACTCCTACGAGCAGTACTTC
TRBJ1-5 | TRBV6-1 | NA | NA | CASSLAGGQPQHF | TGTGCCAGCAGTTTAGCGGGTGGCCAGCCCCAGCATTTT
TRBJ2-3 | TRBV4-2 | TRBD1 | NA | CASSQKGAGDTQYF | TGTGCCAGCAGCCAAAAGGGGGCTGGAGATACGCAGTATTTT
TRBJ2-2 | TRBV5-1 | TRBD1 | NA | CASTRDRVDTGELFF | TGCGCCAGCACCAGGGACAGGGTTGACACCGGGGAGCTGTTTTTT
TRBJ2-5 | TRBV10-3 | TRBD2 | NA | CAIRPAGGQETQYF | TGTGCCATCAGGCCAGCGGGGGGGCAAGAGACCCAGTACTTC
TRBJ2-7 | TRBV7-9 | TRBD2 | once | CASSLYIGLAGIYEQYF | TGTGCCAGCAGCTTATATATCGGATTAGCGGGGATCTACGAGCAGTACTTC
TRBJ2-7 | TRBV9 | TRBD2 | NA | CASSPSGSYEQYF | TGTGCCAGCAGCCCCAGCGGGAGTTACGAGCAGTACTTC
TRBJ1-2 | TRBV30 | NA | NA | CAWSVQGRGGYTF | TGTGCCTGGAGTGTACAGGGAAGAGGTGGCTACACCTTC
TRBJ1-6 | TRBV10-2 | TRBD1 | once | CASHTTGIEPLHF | TGCGCCAGTCATACGACAGGGATTGAACCCCTCCACTTT
TRBJ2-5 | TRBV4-1 | NA | NA | CASSQDASRKETQYF | TGCGCCAGCAGCCAAGATGCAAGTAGAAAAGAGACCCAGTACTTC
TRBJ1-2 | TRBV11-2 | NA | NA | CASSLDTGQRGYTF | TGTGCCAGCAGCTTAGATACAGGCCAAAGGGGCTACACCTTC
TRBJ1-1 | TRBV19 | NA | once | CASTGGGGSPEAFF | TGTGCCAGTACCGGAGGGGGGGGTAGTCCTGAAGCTTTCTTT
TRBJ2-7 | TRBV19 | NA | once | CASSSRVVGSYEQYF | TGTGCCAGTAGTTCCAGGGTCGTCGGCTCCTACGAGCAGTACTTC
TRBJ1-2 | TRBV28 | NA | NA | CASSFPDRTLYF | TGTGCCAGCAGTTTCCCCGACAGGACCCTCTACTTC